This note documents a single T cell receptor (beta chain) sequence. Its antigen is currently unknown. The source of the sample is a study of cytomegalovirus exposure and HLA in healthy donors. The PCR employed 60 Vbeta primers together with 13 Jbeta primers. Original methodology: A later analysis counted around 80 million unique TCR beta chains, around 10 million shared. Profiling relied on immunoSEQ multiplex PCR, and the TCRdb table lists in-frame clones only, not all of them. D and trimming were read from the DNA, whereas the V and J calls and clone size are those reported in that table. This table holds under 200,000 clones. General observations from the study: TCR beta V- and J-gene trimming was later associated with a missense DCLRE1C variant.

The sequencing sample was made of PBMCs. The receptor was isolated from a man under 40 in good health and CMV-seronegative.

The DNA for the CDR3 is TGTGCCAGCAGCTTAGATAAGAGGACAGGGGTGGATGAGCAGTTCTTC. Protein: CASSLDKRTGVDEQFF. The chain employs TRBV11-2 and TRBJ2-1, with 9 nucleotides matching TRBD1. The V and J ends lost 0 bases and 8 bases, in that order; junction bases with no gene match: 8. Germline V gene data show CDR1 as SGHAT and CDR2 as FQNNGV. This CDR3 region has 16 residues.